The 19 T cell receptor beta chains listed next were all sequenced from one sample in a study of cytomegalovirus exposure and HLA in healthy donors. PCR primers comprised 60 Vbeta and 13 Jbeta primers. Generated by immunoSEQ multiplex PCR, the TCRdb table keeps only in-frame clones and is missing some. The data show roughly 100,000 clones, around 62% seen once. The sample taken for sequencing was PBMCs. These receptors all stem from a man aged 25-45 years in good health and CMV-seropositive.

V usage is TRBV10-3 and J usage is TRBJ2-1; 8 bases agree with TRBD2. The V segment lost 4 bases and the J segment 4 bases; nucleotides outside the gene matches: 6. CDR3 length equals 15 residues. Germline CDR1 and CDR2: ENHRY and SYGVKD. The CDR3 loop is CAISGYGGDYNEQFF. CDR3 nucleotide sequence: TGTGCCATCAGTGGGTACGGGGGGGATTACAATGAGCAGTTCTTC.

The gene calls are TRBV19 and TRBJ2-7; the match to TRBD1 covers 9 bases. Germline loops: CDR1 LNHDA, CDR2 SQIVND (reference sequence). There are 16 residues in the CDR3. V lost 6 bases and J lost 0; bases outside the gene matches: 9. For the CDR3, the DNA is TGTGCCAGTAGGGACAGGGGCCAAGGGGGCTCCTACGAGCAGTACTTC. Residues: CASRDRGQGGSYEQYF. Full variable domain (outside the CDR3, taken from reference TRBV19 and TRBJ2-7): DGGITQSPKYLFRKEGQNVTLSCEQNLNHDAMYWYRQDPGQGLRLIYYSQIVNDFQKGDIAEGYSVSREKKESFPLTVTSAQKNPTAFYLCASRDRGQGGSYEQYFGPGTRLTVT.

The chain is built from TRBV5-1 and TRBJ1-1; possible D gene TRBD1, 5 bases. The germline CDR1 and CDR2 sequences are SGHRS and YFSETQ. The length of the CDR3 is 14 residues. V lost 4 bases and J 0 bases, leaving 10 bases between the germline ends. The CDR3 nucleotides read TGCGCCAGCAGCCAGACAGCCCTGAACACTGAAGCTTTCTTT. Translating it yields CASSQTALNTEAFF. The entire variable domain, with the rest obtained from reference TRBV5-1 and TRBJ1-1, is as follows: KAGVTQTPRYLIKTRGQQVTLSCSPISGHRSVSWYQQTPGQGLQFLFEYFSETQRNKGNFPGRFSGRQFSNSRSEMNVSTLELGDSALYLCASSQTALNTEAFFGQGTRLTVV.

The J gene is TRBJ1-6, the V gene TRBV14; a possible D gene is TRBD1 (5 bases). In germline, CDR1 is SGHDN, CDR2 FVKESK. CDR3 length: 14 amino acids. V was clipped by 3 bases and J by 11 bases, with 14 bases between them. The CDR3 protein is CASSHEIKGAPLHF. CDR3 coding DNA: TGTGCCAGCAGCCACGAAATCAAAGGGGCACCCCTCCACTTT.

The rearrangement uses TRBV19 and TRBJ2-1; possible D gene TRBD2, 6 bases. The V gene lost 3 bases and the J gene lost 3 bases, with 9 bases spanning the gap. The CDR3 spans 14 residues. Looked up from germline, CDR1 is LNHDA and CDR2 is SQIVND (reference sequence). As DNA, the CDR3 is TGTGCCAGTAGTATTGGGACTCGCTACAATGAGCAGTTCTTC. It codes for CASSIGTRYNEQFF.

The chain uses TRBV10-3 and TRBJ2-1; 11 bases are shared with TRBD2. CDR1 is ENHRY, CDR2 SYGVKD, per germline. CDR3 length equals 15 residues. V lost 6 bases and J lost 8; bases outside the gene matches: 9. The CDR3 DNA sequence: TGTGCCATCAGAAGATTAGCGGGGGGGACGGATGAGCAGTTCTTC. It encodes CAIRRLAGGTDEQFF.

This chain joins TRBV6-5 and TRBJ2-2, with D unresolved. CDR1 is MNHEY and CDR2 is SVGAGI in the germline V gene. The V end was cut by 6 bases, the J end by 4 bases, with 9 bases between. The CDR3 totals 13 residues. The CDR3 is CASSPLVTGELFF. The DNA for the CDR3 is TGTGCCAGCAGCCCCTTAGTCACCGGGGAGCTGTTTTTT.

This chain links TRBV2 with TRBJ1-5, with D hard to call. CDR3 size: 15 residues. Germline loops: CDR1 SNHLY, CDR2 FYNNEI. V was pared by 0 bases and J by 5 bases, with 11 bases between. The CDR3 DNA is TGTGCCAGCAGTGAAGCTCGGGGAGGGCATCAGCCCCAGCATTTT. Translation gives CASSEARGGHQPQHF.

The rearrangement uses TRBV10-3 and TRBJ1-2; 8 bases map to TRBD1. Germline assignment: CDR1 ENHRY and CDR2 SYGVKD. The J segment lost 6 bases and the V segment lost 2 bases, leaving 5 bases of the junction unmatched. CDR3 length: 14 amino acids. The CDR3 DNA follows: TGTGCCATCAGTGAGGGACAGGGCCCCCATGGCTACACCTTC. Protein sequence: CAISEGQGPHGYTF.

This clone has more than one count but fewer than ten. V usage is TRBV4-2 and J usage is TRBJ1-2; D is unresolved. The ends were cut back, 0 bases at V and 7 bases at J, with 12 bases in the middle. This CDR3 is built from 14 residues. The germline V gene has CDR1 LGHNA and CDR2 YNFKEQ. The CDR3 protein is CASSQDVVNLGYTF. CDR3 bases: TGTGCCAGCAGCCAAGATGTAGTTAATCTTGGCTACACCTTC.

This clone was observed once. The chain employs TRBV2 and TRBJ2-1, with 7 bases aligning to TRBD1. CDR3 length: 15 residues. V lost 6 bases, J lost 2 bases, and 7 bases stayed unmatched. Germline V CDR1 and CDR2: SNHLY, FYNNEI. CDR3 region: CASSFLGQAYNEQFF. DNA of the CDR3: TGTGCCAGCAGCTTCCTAGGACAGGCCTACAATGAGCAGTTCTTC.

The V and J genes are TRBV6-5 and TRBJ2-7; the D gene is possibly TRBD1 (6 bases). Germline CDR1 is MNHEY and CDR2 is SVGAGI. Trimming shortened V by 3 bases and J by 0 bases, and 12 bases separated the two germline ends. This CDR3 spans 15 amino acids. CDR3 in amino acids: CASSYGTFNSYEQYF. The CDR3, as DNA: TGTGCCAGCAGTTATGGGACATTCAACTCCTACGAGCAGTACTTC.

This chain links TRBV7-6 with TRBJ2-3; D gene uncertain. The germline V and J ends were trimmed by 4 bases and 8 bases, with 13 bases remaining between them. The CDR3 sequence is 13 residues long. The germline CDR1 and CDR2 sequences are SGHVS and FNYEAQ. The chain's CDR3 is CASSSSRIGTQYF. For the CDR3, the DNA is TGTGCCAGCAGCTCGTCTAGGATCGGTACGCAGTATTTT.

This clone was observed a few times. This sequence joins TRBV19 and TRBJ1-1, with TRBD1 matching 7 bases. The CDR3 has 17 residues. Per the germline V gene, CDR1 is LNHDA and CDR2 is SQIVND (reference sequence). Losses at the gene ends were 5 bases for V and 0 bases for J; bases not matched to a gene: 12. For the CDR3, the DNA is TGTGCCAGTAGTCCGAGACGACAGGGTTCGATGAACACTGAAGCTTTCTTT. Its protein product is CASSPRRQGSMNTEAFF.

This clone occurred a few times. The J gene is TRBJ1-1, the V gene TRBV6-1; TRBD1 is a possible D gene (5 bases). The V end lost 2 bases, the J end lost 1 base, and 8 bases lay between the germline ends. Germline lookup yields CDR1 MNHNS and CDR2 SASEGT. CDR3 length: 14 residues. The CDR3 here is CASSEMTANTEAFF. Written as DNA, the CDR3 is TGTGCCAGCAGTGAAATGACAGCGAACACTGAAGCTTTCTTT.

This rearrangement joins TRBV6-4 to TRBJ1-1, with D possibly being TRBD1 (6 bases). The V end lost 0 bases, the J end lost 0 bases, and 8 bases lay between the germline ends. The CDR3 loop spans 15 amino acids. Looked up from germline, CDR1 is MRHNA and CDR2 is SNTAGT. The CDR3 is CASSDSNRVNTEAFF. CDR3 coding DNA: TGTGCCAGCAGTGACTCGAACAGGGTGAACACTGAAGCTTTCTTT.

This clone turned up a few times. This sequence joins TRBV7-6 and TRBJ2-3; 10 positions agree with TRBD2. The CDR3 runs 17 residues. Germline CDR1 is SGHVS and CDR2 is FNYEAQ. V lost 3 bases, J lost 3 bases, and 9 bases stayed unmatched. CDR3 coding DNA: TGTGCCAGCAGCTTTCCCGAGCGGGGGGGCGAGACAGATACGCAGTATTTT. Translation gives CASSFPERGGETDTQYF.

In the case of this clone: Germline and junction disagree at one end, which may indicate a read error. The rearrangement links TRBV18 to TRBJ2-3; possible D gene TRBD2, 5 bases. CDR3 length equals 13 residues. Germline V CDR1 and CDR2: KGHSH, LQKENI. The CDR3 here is CASSPGIADAQYF. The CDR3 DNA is TGTGCCAGCTCACCCGGGATCGCAGATGCGCAGTATTTT. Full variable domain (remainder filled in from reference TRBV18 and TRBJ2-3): NAGVMQNPRHLVRRRGQEARLRCSPMKGHSHVYWYRQLPEEGLKFMVYLQKENIIDESGMPKERFSAEFPKEGPSILRIQQVVRGDSAAYFCASSPGIADAQYFGPGTRLTVL.

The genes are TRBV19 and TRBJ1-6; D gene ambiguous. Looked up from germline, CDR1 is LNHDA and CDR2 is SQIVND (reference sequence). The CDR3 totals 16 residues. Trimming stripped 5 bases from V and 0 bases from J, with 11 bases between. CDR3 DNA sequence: TGTGCCAGTAGTCCCGGAGCGAGCTCCTATAATTCACCCCTCCACTTT. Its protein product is CASSPGASSYNSPLHF.